One sample yielded the 9 T cell receptor beta chains listed below, sequenced in a study of OX40 agonist ivuxolimab in advanced cancers. Only in-frame clones appear in the TCRdb table, and some are missing; sequencing was by immunoSEQ multiplex PCR. The table records around 30,000 clones, around 80% of them present only once. The material was CD4+ or CD8+ T cells sorted from blood, obtained in a trial of the OX40 agonist ivuxolimab. Receptor source: an adult with an advanced solid tumor such as melanoma, head and neck, liver or kidney cancer.

J is TRBJ2-1 and V is TRBV28; TRBD2 matches 11 bases. CDR1 MDHEN and CDR2 SYDVKM come from the germline V gene. This CDR3 region has 16 residues. The ends lost 2 bases at V and 7 bases at J; junction bases unmatched: 7. CDR3 sequence: CASSLLWASGRNEQFF. The CDR3 bases are TGTGCCAGCAGTTTACTCTGGGCTAGCGGGAGGAATGAGCAGTTCTTC.

This chain joins TRBV28 and TRBJ2-3; 10 bases line up with TRBD1. The CDR3 loop spans 18 amino acids. Per germline, CDR1 MDHEN and CDR2 SYDVKM. Unmatched junction bases numbered 12, after V lost 5 bases and J lost 1 base. The CDR3 is CASSRGTGAQLRTDTQYF. The CDR3, as DNA: TGTGCCAGCAGTAGGGGGACAGGGGCCCAACTTCGCACAGATACGCAGTATTTT.

The chain uses TRBV19 and TRBJ2-1; D is undetermined. The germline V and J ends were trimmed by 8 bases and 0 bases, with 11 bases remaining between them. The CDR3 consists of 14 residues. Germline CDR1 LNHDA, CDR2 SQIVND (reference sequence). CDR3 region: CASVGESSYNEQFF. CDR3 nucleotide sequence: TGTGCCAGTGTTGGCGAAAGCTCCTACAATGAGCAGTTCTTC.

This rearrangement joins TRBV11-2 to TRBJ2-1, with TRBD2 as a possible D gene (6 bases). V was cut by 5 bases and J by 4 bases, with 12 bases left in between. This CDR3 has 14 residues. Germline CDR1 reads SGHAT; CDR2 reads FQNNGV. The CDR3 loop reads CASSPSEMYNEQFF. CDR3 sequence (DNA): TGTGCCAGCAGCCCTAGCGAGATGTACAATGAGCAGTTCTTC.

V gene TRBV28 combines with J gene TRBJ2-7; D is tentatively TRBD1 or TRBD2 (5 bases each). V lost 5 bases to trimming and J lost 4 bases, with 15 bases between them. Per the germline V gene, CDR1 is MDHEN and CDR2 is SYDVKM. This CDR3 region has 14 residues. The CDR3 DNA reads TGTGCCAGCAGTCTAGGGGTCGGAGGTTACGAGCAGTACTTC. This codes for CASSLGVGGYEQYF.

V is TRBV21-1 and J is TRBJ2-7; the table names TRBD1, a call not compared with the DNA. TRBV21-1 is tagged as a pseudogene. This CDR3 region has 17 residues. This CDR3 is CASSKLSDRESFYEQYF. CDR3 DNA: TGTGCCAGCAGCAAGCTATCTGACAGGGAGAGTTTCTACGAGCAGTACTTC.

This chain joins TRBV19 and TRBJ2-7, with 7 bases aligning to TRBD2. V was clipped by 9 bases and J by 1 base; unmatched bases: 6. The V gene's germline CDR1 is LNHDA and CDR2 SQIVND (reference sequence). The CDR3 is 13 residues long. CDR3: CASGPGRSYEQYF. In DNA form, the CDR3 reads TGTGCCAGCGGCCCCGGGAGGTCCTACGAGCAGTACTTC.

The chain links TRBV6-5 to TRBJ2-3; D possibly corresponds to TRBD2 (5 bases). Between the trimmed V and J ends, which lost 8 bases and 4 bases, there was a span of 10 bases. This CDR3 comprises 12 residues. Germline V CDR1 and CDR2: MNHEY, SVGAGI. CDR3 bases: TGTGCCAGCGGCCGGCGGGCAGATACGCAGTATTTT. Translating gives CASGRRADTQYF.

J is TRBJ2-1 and V is TRBV5-1; D is perhaps TRBD1 (7 bases). V dropped 3 bases and J dropped 6 bases, with 28 bases sitting between them. The germline CDR1 and CDR2 sequences are SGHRS and YFSETQ. CDR3 length: 19 amino acids. CDR3 in amino acids: CASSSHRDRGLVGLNEQFF. The DNA of the CDR3 is TGCGCCAGCAGCTCCCACCGGGACAGAGGGCTAGTGGGACTCAATGAGCAGTTCTTC.